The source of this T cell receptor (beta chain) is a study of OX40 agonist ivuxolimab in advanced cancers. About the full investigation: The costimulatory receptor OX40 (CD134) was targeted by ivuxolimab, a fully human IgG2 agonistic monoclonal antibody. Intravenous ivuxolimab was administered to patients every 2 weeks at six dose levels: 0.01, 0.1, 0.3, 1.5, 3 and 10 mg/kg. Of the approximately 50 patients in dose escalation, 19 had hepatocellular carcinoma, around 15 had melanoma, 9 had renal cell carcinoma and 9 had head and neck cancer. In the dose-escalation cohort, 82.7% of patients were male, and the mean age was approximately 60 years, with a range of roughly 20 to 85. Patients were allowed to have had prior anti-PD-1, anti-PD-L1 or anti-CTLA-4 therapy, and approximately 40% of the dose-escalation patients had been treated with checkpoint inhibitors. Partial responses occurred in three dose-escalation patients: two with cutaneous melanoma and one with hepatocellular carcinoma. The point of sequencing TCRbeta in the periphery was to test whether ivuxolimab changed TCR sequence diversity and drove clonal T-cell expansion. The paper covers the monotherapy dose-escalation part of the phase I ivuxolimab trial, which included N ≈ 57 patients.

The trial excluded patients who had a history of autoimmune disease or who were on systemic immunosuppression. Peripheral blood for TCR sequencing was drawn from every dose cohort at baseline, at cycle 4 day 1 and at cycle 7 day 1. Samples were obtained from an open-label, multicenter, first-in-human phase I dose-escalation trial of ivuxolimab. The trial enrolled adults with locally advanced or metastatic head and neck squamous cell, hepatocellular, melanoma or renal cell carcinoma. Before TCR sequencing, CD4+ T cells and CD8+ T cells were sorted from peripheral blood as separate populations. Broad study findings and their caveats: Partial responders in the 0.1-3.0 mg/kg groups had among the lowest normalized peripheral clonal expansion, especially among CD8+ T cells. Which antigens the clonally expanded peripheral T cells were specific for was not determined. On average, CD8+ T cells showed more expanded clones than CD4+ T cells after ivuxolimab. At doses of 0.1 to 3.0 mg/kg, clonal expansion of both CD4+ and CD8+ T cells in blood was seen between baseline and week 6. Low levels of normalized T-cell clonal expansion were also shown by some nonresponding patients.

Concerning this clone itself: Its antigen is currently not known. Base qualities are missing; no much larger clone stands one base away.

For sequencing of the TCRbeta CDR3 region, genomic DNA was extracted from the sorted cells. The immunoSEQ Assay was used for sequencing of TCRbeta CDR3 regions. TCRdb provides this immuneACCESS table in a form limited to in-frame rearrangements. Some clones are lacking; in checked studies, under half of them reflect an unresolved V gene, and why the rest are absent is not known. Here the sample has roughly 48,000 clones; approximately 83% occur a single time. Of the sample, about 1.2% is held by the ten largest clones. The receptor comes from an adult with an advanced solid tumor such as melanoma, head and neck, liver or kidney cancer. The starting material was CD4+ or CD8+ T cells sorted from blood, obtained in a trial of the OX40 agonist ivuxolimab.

The DNA reads as follows: TGTGCCAGCAGCCCTGGGGGGATTGGAGAGACCCAGTACTTC. This encodes CASSPGGIGETQYF. The chain was built from TRBV5-5 and TRBJ2-5; perhaps TRBD2 is the D gene, with 6 bases matching. The CDR3 holds 14 amino acids from the cysteine to the phenylalanine. The only DNA kept is the CDR3, 42 bases in frame from the first base. The CDR1 and CDR2 encoded by the germline V gene (reference sequence) are SGHKS and YYEKEE. Deletion took 4 bases off V and 4 bases off J, with a span of 14 bases between the germline ends.